This T cell receptor beta chain was documented in a study of CD8 T cells in Susac syndrome. Germline V CDR1 and CDR2: MNHNS, SASEGT. The junction had 13 bases not matched to a gene; V was cut back by 6 bases and J by 9 bases. This CDR3 is 14 amino acids long. Sequencing of TCR beta drew on CD8+ and CD4+ T cells from blood. Reverse transcription of roughly 0.5 to 1 ug RNA was carried out with random hexamers. TCR beta CDR3 was amplified by immunoSEQ covering 54 Vbeta and 13 Jbeta. TCRdb analysed the immunoSEQ multiplex PCR reads with MiXCR anew, one entry per CDR3 protein. Found here are about 300,000 distinct CDR3 sequences, approximately 84% of them singletons; the top ten hold approximately 0.11%.

The V call is TRBV6-1, the J call TRBJ2-5; TRBD2 matches 7 bases. The TCR comes from a human donor with multiple sclerosis. Sequencing was done on a sample of CD8+ T cells from PBMCs. The CDR3, as DNA: TGTGCCAGCAGCCCCTTGGCGGGAGAAGGGGCCCAGTACTTC. Protein: CASSPLAGEGAQYF.